Presented here are 18 T cell receptor beta chains from one specimen sequenced in a study of vaccination and CD4 T cells after COVID-19. Their cognate antigens are unknown. The treatment: roughly ten-day PBMC culture with coronavirus spike peptide pools or control peptides (ViraFEST assay). Sequenced with the Oncomine TCR Beta short-read assay was DNA taken from cultured CD4+ T cells. In TCRdb, the PCR reads were re-called with MiXCR into one record per CDR3 protein. The table records under 20,000 distinct CDR3 sequences, about 70% of them present only once. What was sequenced was CD4+ T cells from blood, cultured in vitro. Receptors were obtained from a human donor who had recovered from COVID-19.

The chain employs TRBV11-2 and TRBJ2-1; 7 bases align to TRBD2. The CDR3 consists of 15 residues. The J segment lost 2 bases and the V segment lost 2 bases, leaving 3 bases of the junction unmatched. The germline V gene encodes CDR1 SGHAT and CDR2 FQNNGV. Here the CDR3 reads CASSLRLAAYNEQFF. CDR3 nucleotide sequence: TGTGCCAGCAGCTTAAGACTAGCCGCCTACAATGAGCAGTTCTTC.

This clonotype is a singleton in its sample. The chain joins TRBV12-3 or TRBV12-4 to TRBJ1-1, with 7 bases aligning to TRBD1. J lost 1 base, V lost 6 bases, and 5 bases had no gene match. CDR3 size: 14 residues. For the CDR3, the DNA is TGTGCCAGCAGCTACGGACAGGAGAACACTGAAGCTTTCTTT. Translating gives CASSYGQENTEAFF.

The chain couples TRBV6-5 to TRBJ1-2; TRBD1 might be the D (5 bases). V was cut by 4 bases and J by 4 bases, with 10 bases left in between. The CDR3 sequence is 13 residues long. The germline V gene has CDR1 MNHEY and CDR2 SVGAGI. As DNA, the CDR3 is TGTGCCAGCAGTTTTGACGGGACCTATGGCTACACCTTC. Translation: CASSFDGTYGYTF.

The J gene is TRBJ1-1, the V gene TRBV19; D possibly corresponds to TRBD1 (6 bases). The germline V and J ends were trimmed by 11 bases and 0 bases, with 13 bases remaining between them. CDR1 is LNHDA and CDR2 is SQIVND in the germline V gene (reference sequence). This CDR3 is 13 amino acids long. CDR3 region: CACEGVLNTEAFF. CDR3 DNA: TGTGCCTGTGAGGGGGTTCTGAACACTGAAGCTTTCTTT.

The V gene is TRBV7-2, the J gene TRBJ2-2, with D perhaps given as TRBD1 or TRBD2 (5 bases each). Germline CDR1 reads SGHTA; CDR2 reads FQGNSA. This CDR3 has 17 residues. The ends were cut back, 5 bases at V and 0 bases at J, with 16 bases in the middle. CDR3 sequence reads: CASSLSRDGANTGELFF. The DNA for the CDR3 is TGTGCCAGCAGCCTATCCCGGGACGGCGCGAACACCGGGGAGCTGTTTTTT. The full variable domain, completed using reference TRBV7-2 and TRBJ2-2, is GAGVSQSPSNKVTEKGKDVELRCDPISGHTALYWYRQSLGQGLEFLIYFQGNSAPDKSGLPSDRFSAERTGGSVSTLTIQRTQQEDSAVYLCASSLSRDGANTGELFFGEGSRLTVL.

The chain joins TRBV27 to TRBJ2-1; 13 nucleotides match TRBD2. Germline lookup yields CDR1 MNHEY and CDR2 SMNVEV (reference sequence). V gave up 5 bases and J gave up 0 bases; unmatched junction bases: 4. There are 17 residues in the CDR3. CDR3 coding DNA: TGTGCCAGCAGTCTTAGGACTAGCGGGAGCTCCTACAATGAGCAGTTCTTC. This gives the protein CASSLRTSGSSYNEQFF.

This clonotype was seen a handful of times. The chain joins TRBV12-3 or TRBV12-4 to TRBJ2-3, with 9 bases fitting TRBD1. This CDR3 is built from 16 residues. Trimming at V came to 7 bases and at J to 4 bases, leaving 12 bases not matched to a gene. CDR3: CASTLRRTGAADTQYF. The CDR3 coding sequence is TGTGCCAGCACCCTCAGGCGGACAGGGGCCGCAGATACGCAGTATTTT.

V gene TRBV30 combines with J gene TRBJ1-2, with D uncertain. V lost 4 bases to trimming and J lost 2 bases, with 11 bases between them. CDR1 and CDR2 (germline): GTSNPN, SVGIG (reference sequence). CDR3 length: 13 residues. The CDR3 protein is CAWISWRNYGYTF. Here the CDR3 DNA reads TGTGCCTGGATCAGCTGGCGGAACTATGGCTACACCTTC. Full variable domain (missing parts from reference TRBV30 and TRBJ1-2): SQTIHQWPATLVQPVGSPLSLECTVEGTSNPNLYWYRQAAGRGLQLLFYSVGIGQISSEVPQNLSASRPQDRQFILSSKKLLLSDSGFYLCAWISWRNYGYTFGSGTRLTVV.

This chain uses TRBV20-1 with TRBJ2-7, with 8 nucleotides matching TRBD2. The trim removed 0 bases at V and 3 bases at J, leaving 10 bases unmatched. The CDR3 runs 16 residues. Germline loops: CDR1 DFQATT, CDR2 SNEGSKA (reference sequence). The CDR3 region has the DNA TGCAGTGCTAGAGATAGAGTAGCGGGACTAAACTACGAGCAGTACTTC. The encoded protein is CSARDRVAGLNYEQYF.

This clonotype was counted between two and nine times. The chain carries TRBV6-1 and TRBJ1-6; D possibly corresponds to TRBD1 (6 bases). Germline lookup yields CDR1 MNHNS and CDR2 SASEGT. The CDR3 consists of 17 residues. The germline V and J ends were trimmed by 4 bases and 7 bases, with 20 bases remaining between them. CDR3 in DNA: TGTGCCAGCAGTGCCCAATTGAGACAGGCCGCCAATTCACCCCTCCACTTT. It encodes CASSAQLRQAANSPLHF.

V and J are TRBV6-1 and TRBJ1-5; no definite D call. Per the germline V gene, CDR1 is MNHNS and CDR2 is SASEGT. V lost 8 bases and J 7 bases, leaving 6 bases between the germline ends. The CDR3 contains 10 residues. The CDR3 protein is CASPRQPQHF. The CDR3 DNA follows: TGTGCCAGCCCGAGGCAGCCCCAGCATTTT.

This clonotype was counted a few times. The V and J genes are TRBV4-3 and TRBJ1-5; no clear D. V was trimmed by 0 bases and J by 6 bases, leaving 15 bases between them. This CDR3 has 16 residues. CDR1 and CDR2 (germline): LGHNA, YSLEER. This chain's CDR3 is CASSQDPTPLGQPQHF. CDR3 DNA: TGCGCCAGCAGCCAAGACCCCACCCCGTTGGGTCAGCCCCAGCATTTT.

The V gene is TRBV6-5, the J gene TRBJ1-6, with TRBD1 matching over 12 bases. Germline V CDR1 and CDR2: MNHEY, SVGAGI. The trim removed 2 bases at V and 8 bases at J, leaving 7 bases unmatched. The CDR3 runs to 17 residues. In nucleotides, the CDR3 is TGTGCCAGCAGTTACGGGGACAGGGGGCGCAGGGATTCACCCCTCCACTTT. This codes for CASSYGDRGRRDSPLHF.

The chain recombines TRBV18 with TRBJ1-2; D is possibly TRBD1 (6 bases). Germline CDR1 KGHSH, CDR2 LQKENI. The germline V and J ends were trimmed by 6 bases and 4 bases, with 12 bases remaining between them. This CDR3 has 13 residues. The CDR3 DNA follows: TGTGCCAGCTCCCCGACAGGCTTCTATGGCTACACCTTC. Encoded protein: CASSPTGFYGYTF.

This clonotype was detected a few times. The junction differs from germline at one of its ends, possibly a read error. This sequence joins TRBV7-7 and TRBJ2-1, with D possibly called TRBD1 or TRBD2 (5 bases each). Looked up from germline, CDR1 is SSHAT and CDR2 is FNYEAQ (reference sequence). This CDR3 contains 16 residues. The CDR3: CASSSGTESSYNEQFF. In nucleotides, the CDR3 is TGTGCTAGCAGCTCTGGGACGGAGAGCTCCTACAATGAGCAGTTCTTC.

This chain links TRBV20-1 with TRBJ2-2, with D unresolved. CDR1 is DFQATT, CDR2 SNEGSKA, per germline (reference sequence). The CDR3 loop spans 12 amino acids. The germline V and J ends were trimmed by 2 bases and 6 bases, with 7 bases remaining between them. The CDR3 reads CSARPSPGELFF. CDR3 nucleotides: TGCAGTGCTAGACCTAGTCCCGGGGAGCTGTTTTTT.

The chain is built from TRBV11-2 and TRBJ1-2; D call uncertain. The germline V gene encodes CDR1 SGHAT and CDR2 FQNNGV. The CDR3 extends over 14 amino acids. V lost 4 bases to trimming and J lost 7 bases, with 16 bases between them. The CDR3 bases are TGTGCCAGCAGCTCCTACGCCCACGAGGGTGGCTACACCTTC. This encodes CASSSYAHEGGYTF.

This chain joins TRBV6-1 and TRBJ1-2, with D possibly matching TRBD1 (5 bases). The length of the CDR3 is 13 residues. CDR1 and CDR2 (germline): MNHNS, SASEGT. Trimming took 6 bases from V and 5 from J, leaving 13 bases between them. CDR3 nucleotide sequence: TGTGCCAGCAGGACAGAGGTCAATTATGGCTACACCTTC. This codes for CASRTEVNYGYTF.